Below are 13 T cell receptor beta chains sequenced from a single sample in a study of cytomegalovirus exposure and HLA in healthy donors. PCR involved 60 Vbeta and 13 Jbeta primers. The method was immunoSEQ multiplex PCR; TCRdb's version includes in-frame clones alone and lacks a portion of them. The table records hundreds of thousands of clones, 65% to 90% of them present only once. Material for sequencing was PBMCs. Source of these receptors: a girl aged 5-17 years in good health and CMV-seronegative.

The rearrangement uses TRBV28 and TRBJ2-5, with D maybe TRBD2 (7 bases). Looked up from germline, CDR1 is MDHEN and CDR2 is SYDVKM. Trimming removed 6 bases at V and 9 bases at J, with 23 bases between. The CDR3 extends over 15 amino acids. CDR3 sequence: CASSPPGGGRAAQYF. In DNA form, the CDR3 reads TGTGCCAGCAGCCCCCCGGGGGGCGGGCGGGCCGCCCAGTACTTC. Filled out from reference TRBV28 and TRBJ2-5, the complete variable domain reads DVKVTQSSRYLVKRTGEKVFLECVQDMDHENMFWYRQDPGLGLRLIYFSYDVKMKEKGDIPEGYSVSREKKERFSLILESASTNQTSMYLCASSPPGGGRAAQYFGPGTRLLVL.

The chain recombines TRBV28 with TRBJ2-3, with D unresolved. Germline lookup yields CDR1 MDHEN and CDR2 SYDVKM. Trimming left V 6 bases short and J 2 bases short, with 6 bases between. This CDR3 has 12 residues. The CDR3 DNA reads TGTGCCAGCAGAGAACACACAGATACGCAGTATTTT. This translates into CASREHTDTQYF.

The chain uses TRBV21-1 and TRBJ2-7; the table gives TRBD1 as D, unverified against the DNA. TRBV21-1 is an annotated pseudogene. The CDR3 runs 16 residues. This CDR3 reads CASSKEPQGRTYEQYF. CDR3 sequence (DNA): TGTGCCAGCAGCAAAGAGCCACAGGGTAGGACCTACGAGCAGTACTTC.

This chain links TRBV9 with TRBJ1-1; 8 bases match TRBD1. This CDR3 comprises 14 residues. The germline V gene encodes CDR1 SGDLS and CDR2 YYNGEE. V lost 4 bases to trimming and J lost 1 base; unmatched junction nucleotides: 3. The CDR3 bases are TGTGCCAGCAGCATCGACAGGGGGAACACTGAAGCTTTCTTT. Protein product: CASSIDRGNTEAFF. The entire variable domain, with the rest obtained from reference TRBV9 and TRBJ1-1, is as follows: DSGVTQTPKHLITATGQRVTLRCSPRSGDLSVYWYQQSLDQGLQFLIQYYNGEERAKGNILERFSAQQFPDLHSELNLSSLELGDSALYFCASSIDRGNTEAFFGQGTRLTVV.

The chain has TRBV5-8 and TRBJ1-4, with D unclear. Germline CDR1 reads SGHTS; CDR2 reads YDEGEE. V lost 8 bases, J lost 7 bases, and 24 bases lay in between. The CDR3 is made up of 16 amino acids. The CDR3 DNA sequence: TGTGCCAGTGCGGGAGGGAAGACCGCCTCGGGTGAAAAACTGTTTTTT. It is translated as CASAGGKTASGEKLFF.

Written as DNA, the CDR3 is TGCGCCAGCAGCCAAGAGCCTAGCGGTAACCAGTACTTC. Encoded protein: CASSQEPSGNQYF. V is TRBV4-3 and J is TRBJ2-5, with 7 bases lining up with TRBD2. The CDR3 totals 13 residues. V shed 0 bases and J 10 bases; nucleotides not matched to a gene: 5. Looked up from germline, CDR1 is LGHNA and CDR2 is YSLEER.

V and J are TRBV30 and TRBJ2-1; 11 bases line up with TRBD2. This CDR3 region has 14 residues. CDR1 GTSNPN and CDR2 SVGIG come from the germline V gene (reference sequence). CDR3 residues: CAQTGTSGGNEQFF. The CDR3 DNA reads TGTGCGCAAACTGGGACTAGCGGAGGGAATGAGCAGTTCTTC.

The chain is built from TRBV9 and TRBJ2-7, with TRBD2 matching 11 bases. The CDR3 extends over 15 amino acids. Germline V gives CDR1 SGDLS, CDR2 YYNGEE. Trimming cost V 2 bases and J 2 bases; bases outside gene matches: 3. DNA of the CDR3: TGTGCCAGCAGCGTGTTAGCGGGGGGGACCTACGAGCAGTACTTC. Amino acid sequence: CASSVLAGGTYEQYF.

The chain recombines TRBV7-3 with TRBJ2-2; D might be TRBD2 (6 bases). Trimming cost V 5 bases and J 7 bases, with 14 bases left between them. CDR1 is SGHTA, CDR2 FQGTGA, per germline. This CDR3 is 14 amino acids long. The CDR3 loop is CASSPGPGVGELFF. The CDR3 DNA reads as TGTGCCAGCAGCCCGGGCCCGGGGGTCGGGGAGCTGTTTTTT.

The rearrangement joins TRBV6-1 to TRBJ1-1, with D perhaps TRBD1 (6 bases). The ends were cut back, 4 bases at V and 1 base at J, with 19 bases in the middle. CDR3 length equals 17 residues. CDR1 and CDR2 (germline): MNHNS, SASEGT. The chain's CDR3 is CASSAHPWTGQNTEAFF. CDR3 coding DNA: TGTGCCAGCAGTGCTCATCCATGGACGGGACAGAACACTGAAGCTTTCTTT.

This clone was seen once. The rearrangement uses TRBV5-1 and TRBJ2-5; TRBD2 aligns across 10 bases. V trimming: 4 bases; J trimming: 5 bases; junction bases outside the gene matches: 8. CDR1 and CDR2 from the germline V gene are SGHRS and YFSETQ. The CDR3 length is 15 residues. CDR3: CASSNPSGGGETQYF. DNA for the CDR3: TGCGCCAGCAGCAACCCTAGCGGGGGCGGGGAGACCCAGTACTTC.

In its sample, this clone was seen once. V and J are TRBV15 and TRBJ2-5; 8 bases map to TRBD2. Trimming took 0 bases from V and 5 from J; bases not matched to a gene: 8. The germline CDR1 and CDR2 sequences are LNHNV and YYDKDF (reference sequence). This CDR3 contains 16 residues. CDR3 sequence (DNA): TGTGCCACCAGCAGAGATCGGGAGGGTCATCGGGAGACCCAGTACTTC. Translated, it gives CATSRDREGHRETQYF.

The chain recombines TRBV5-1 with TRBJ1-1; 7 bases match TRBD1. The CDR3 has 14 residues. Germline loops: CDR1 SGHRS, CDR2 YFSETQ. V was pared by 4 bases and J by 1 base, with 4 bases of the junction left unmatched. The CDR3 DNA sequence: TGCGCCAGCAGCGGCAGGGGGTCGAACACTGAAGCTTTCTTT. Amino acid sequence: CASSGRGSNTEAFF.